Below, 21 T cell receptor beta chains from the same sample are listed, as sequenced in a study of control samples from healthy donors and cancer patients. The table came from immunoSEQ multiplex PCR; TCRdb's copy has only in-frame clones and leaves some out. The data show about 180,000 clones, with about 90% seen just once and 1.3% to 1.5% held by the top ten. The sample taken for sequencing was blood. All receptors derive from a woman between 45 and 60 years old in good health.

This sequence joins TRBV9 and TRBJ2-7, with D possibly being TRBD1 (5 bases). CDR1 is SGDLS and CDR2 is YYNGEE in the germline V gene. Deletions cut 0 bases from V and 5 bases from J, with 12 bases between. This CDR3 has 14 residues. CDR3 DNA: TGTGCCAGCAGCGTAGAGTTGGGGCAGGACGAGCAGTACTTC. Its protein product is CASSVELGQDEQYF.

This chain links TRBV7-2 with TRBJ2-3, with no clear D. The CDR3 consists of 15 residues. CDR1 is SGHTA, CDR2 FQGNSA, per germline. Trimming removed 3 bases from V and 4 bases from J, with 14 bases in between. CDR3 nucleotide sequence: TGTGCCAGCAGCTTTACCCTTGGTTTGGCAGATACGCAGTATTTT. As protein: CASSFTLGLADTQYF.

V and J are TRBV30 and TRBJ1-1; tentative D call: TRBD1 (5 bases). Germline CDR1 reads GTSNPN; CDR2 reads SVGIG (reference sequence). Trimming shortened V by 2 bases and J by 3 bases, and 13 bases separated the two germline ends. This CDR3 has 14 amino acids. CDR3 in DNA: TGTGCCTGGAGTAGGGACGGAGCGTACACTGAAGCTTTCTTT. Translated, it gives CAWSRDGAYTEAFF.

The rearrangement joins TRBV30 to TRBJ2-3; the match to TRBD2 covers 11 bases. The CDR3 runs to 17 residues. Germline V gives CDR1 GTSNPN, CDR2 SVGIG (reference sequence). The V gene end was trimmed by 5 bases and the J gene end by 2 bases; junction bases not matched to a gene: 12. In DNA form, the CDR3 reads TGTGCCTGGGCACTAGCGGGAGCACGTCGGTCCACAGATACGCAGTATTTT. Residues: CAWALAGARRSTDTQYF.

The CDR3 coding sequence is TGTGCCAGCCGGGACTTAACTCCCACAGATACGCAGTATTTT. It yields the protein CASRDLTPTDTQYF. This chain uses TRBV18 with TRBJ2-3; weak D call: TRBD2 (6 bases). The CDR3 contains 14 residues. Looked up from germline, CDR1 is KGHSH and CDR2 is LQKENI. Trimming removed 8 bases from V and 2 bases from J, with 14 bases in between.

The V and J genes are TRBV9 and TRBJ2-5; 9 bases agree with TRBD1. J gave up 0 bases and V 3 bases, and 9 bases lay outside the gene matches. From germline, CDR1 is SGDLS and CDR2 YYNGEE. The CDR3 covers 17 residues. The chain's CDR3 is CASSERTGVGYQETQYF. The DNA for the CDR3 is TGTGCCAGCAGCGAGAGGACAGGGGTGGGGTACCAAGAGACCCAGTACTTC.

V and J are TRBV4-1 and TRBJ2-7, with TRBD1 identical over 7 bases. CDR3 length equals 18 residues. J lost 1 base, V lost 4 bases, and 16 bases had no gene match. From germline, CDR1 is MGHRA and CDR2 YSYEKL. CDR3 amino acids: CASSPREVGMGQSYEQYF. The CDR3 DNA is TGCGCCAGCAGCCCCCGCGAAGTTGGGATGGGACAGTCCTACGAGCAGTACTTC.

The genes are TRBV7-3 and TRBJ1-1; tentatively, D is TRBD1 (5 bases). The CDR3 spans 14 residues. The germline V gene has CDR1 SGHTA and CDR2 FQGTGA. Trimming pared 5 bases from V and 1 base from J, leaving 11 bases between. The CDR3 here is CASSINGGNTEAFF. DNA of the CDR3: TGTGCCAGCAGCATCAACGGGGGGAACACTGAAGCTTTCTTT.

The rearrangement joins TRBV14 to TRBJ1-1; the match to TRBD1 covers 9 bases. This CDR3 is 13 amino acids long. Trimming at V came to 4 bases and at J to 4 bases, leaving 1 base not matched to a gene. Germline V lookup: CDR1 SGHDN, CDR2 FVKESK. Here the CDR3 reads CASSRDRATEAFF. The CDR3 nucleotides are TGTGCCAGCAGCCGGGACAGGGCCACTGAAGCTTTCTTT. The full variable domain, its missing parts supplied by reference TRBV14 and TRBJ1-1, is EAGVTQFPSHSVIEKGQTVTLRCDPISGHDNLYWYRRVMGKEIKFLLHFVKESKQDESGMPNNRFLAERTGGTYSTLKVQPAELEDSGVYFCASSRDRATEAFFGQGTRLTVV.

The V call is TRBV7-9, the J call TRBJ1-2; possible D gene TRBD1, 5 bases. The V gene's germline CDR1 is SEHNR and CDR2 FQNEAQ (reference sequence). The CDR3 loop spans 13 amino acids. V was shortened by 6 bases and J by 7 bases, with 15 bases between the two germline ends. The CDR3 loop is CASRPDTVGGYTF. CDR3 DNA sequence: TGTGCCAGCAGACCGGACACCGTCGGTGGCTACACCTTC.

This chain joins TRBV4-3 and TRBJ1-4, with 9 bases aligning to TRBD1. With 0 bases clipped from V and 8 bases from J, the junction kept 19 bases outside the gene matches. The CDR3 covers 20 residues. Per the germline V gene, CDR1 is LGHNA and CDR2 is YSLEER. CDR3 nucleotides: TGCGCCAGCAGCCAAGATACTGGCGGGACAGGGAGCTCGAATAGGGAAAAACTGTTTTTT. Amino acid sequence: CASSQDTGGTGSSNREKLFF.

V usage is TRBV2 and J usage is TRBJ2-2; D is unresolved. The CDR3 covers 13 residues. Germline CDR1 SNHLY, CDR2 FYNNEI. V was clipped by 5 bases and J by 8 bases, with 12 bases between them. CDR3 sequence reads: CASSSFVFGELFF. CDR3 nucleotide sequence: TGTGCCAGCAGTTCGTTCGTGTTTGGGGAGCTGTTTTTT.

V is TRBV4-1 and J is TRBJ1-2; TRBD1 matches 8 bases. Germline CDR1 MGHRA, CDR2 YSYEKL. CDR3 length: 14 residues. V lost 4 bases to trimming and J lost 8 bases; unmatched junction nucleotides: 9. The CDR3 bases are TGCGCCAGCAGCCTCGGACAGGGCGCTGGCGGCTACACCTTC. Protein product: CASSLGQGAGGYTF.

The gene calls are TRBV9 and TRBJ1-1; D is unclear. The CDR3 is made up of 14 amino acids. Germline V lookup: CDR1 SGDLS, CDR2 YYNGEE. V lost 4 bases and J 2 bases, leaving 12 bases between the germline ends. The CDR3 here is CASSPWGYNTEAFF. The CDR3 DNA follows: TGTGCCAGCAGCCCGTGGGGATACAACACTGAAGCTTTCTTT.

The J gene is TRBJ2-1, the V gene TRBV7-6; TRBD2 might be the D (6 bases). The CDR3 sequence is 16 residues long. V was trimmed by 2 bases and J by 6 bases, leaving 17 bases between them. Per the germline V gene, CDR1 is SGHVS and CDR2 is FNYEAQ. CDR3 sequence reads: CASSLLGGIQLNEQFF. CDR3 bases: TGTGCCAGCAGCTTACTTGGGGGGATCCAACTCAATGAGCAGTTCTTC.

The CDR3 region is CASSWDRGNQPQHF. The CDR3 nucleotides are TGTGCCAGCTCATGGGACAGGGGTAATCAGCCCCAGCATTTT. J is TRBJ1-5 and V is TRBV18; 10 bases line up with TRBD1. Germline CDR1 is KGHSH and CDR2 is LQKENI. V trimming: 5 bases; J trimming: 4 bases; junction bases outside the gene matches: 2. The CDR3 length is 14 residues.

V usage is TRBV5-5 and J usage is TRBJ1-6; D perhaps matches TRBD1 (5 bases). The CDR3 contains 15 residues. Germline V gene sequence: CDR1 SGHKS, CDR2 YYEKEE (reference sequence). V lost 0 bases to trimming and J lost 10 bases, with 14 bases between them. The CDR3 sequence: CASSLESQGRSPLHF. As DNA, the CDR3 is TGTGCCAGCAGCTTGGAGTCGCAGGGTCGATCACCCCTCCACTTT.

The CDR3 DNA sequence: TGCAGCGTTGGAGGACTAGTAAGGGAAGAGACCCAGTACTTC. It is translated as CSVGGLVREETQYF. This chain links TRBV29-1 with TRBJ2-5, with 7 bases matching TRBD2. Trimming took 4 bases from V and 3 from J; bases not matched to a gene: 8. The CDR3 has 14 amino acids. Germline V gene sequence: CDR1 SQVTM, CDR2 ANQGSEA. The entire variable domain, with the rest obtained from reference TRBV29-1 and TRBJ2-5, is as follows: SAVISQKPSRDICQRGTSLTIQCQVDSQVTMMFWYRQQPGQSLTLIATANQGSEATYESGFVIDKFPISRPNLTFSTLTVSNMSPEDSSIYLCSVGGLVREETQYFGPGTRLLVL.

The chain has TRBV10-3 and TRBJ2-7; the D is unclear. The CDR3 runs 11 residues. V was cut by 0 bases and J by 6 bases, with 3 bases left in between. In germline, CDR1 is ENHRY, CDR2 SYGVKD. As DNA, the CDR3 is TGTGCCATCAGTGAGTCTGGCGAGCAGTACTTC. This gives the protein CAISESGEQYF.

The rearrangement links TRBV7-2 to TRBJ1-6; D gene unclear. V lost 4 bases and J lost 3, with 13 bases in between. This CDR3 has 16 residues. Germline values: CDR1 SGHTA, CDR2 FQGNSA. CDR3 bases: TGTGCCAGCAGCTCAACTTTTGGTATCTATAATTCACCCCTCCACTTT. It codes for CASSSTFGIYNSPLHF.

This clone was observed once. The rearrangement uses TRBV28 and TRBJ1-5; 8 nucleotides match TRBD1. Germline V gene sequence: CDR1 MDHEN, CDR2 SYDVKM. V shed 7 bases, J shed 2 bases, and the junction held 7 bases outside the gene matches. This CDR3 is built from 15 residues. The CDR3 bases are TGTGCCAGCATGTGGACAGGGAAGGGCAATCAGCCCCAGCATTTT. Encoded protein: CASMWTGKGNQPQHF.